This TCR beta chain comes out of a study of shared clonotypes between healthy human individuals. Profiled with immunoSEQ multiplex PCR; TCRdb holds only in-frame clones, not every one. This table holds almost 700,000 clones, about 90% found once. The CDR3 runs 16 residues. With 5 bases removed from V and 1 base from J, the gap between germline ends came to 18 bases. Looked up from germline, CDR1 is PRHDT and CDR2 is FYEKMQ (reference sequence). In the naive CD8 group, cells lacked CD45RO and were positively selected for CCR7, so terminally differentiated effector memory CD45RA+ cells were left out. The J gene is TRBJ2-7, the V gene TRBV13; D may be TRBD2 (5 bases). The origin of this receptor is a man aged 30-40 years in good health. Sequenced input: naive CD8+ T cells sorted from blood. CDR3 protein: CASSPLAGEGSYEQYF. The CDR3 DNA sequence: TGTGCCAGCAGCCCATTGGCAGGTGAGGGTTCCTACGAGCAGTACTTC.